The 24 T cell receptor beta chains given below trace back to one sample, sequenced in a study of multiple sclerosis patients with progressive multifocal leukoencephalopathy. Libraries were prepared by immunoSEQ multiplex PCR; TCRdb keeps only in-frame clonotypes and omits some of them. Of fewer than 35,000 clones listed, roughly nine tenths are singletons. Indicated time point: time of PML onset. Sample: PBMCs, taken from a patient treated with natalizumab. The receptors derive from a human donor with progressive multifocal leukoencephalopathy.

The chain uses TRBV19 and TRBJ2-2, with 8 bases that match TRBD1. The V and J ends lost 6 bases and 5 bases, in that order; junction bases with no gene match: 8. The CDR3 is made up of 15 amino acids. Germline V CDR1 and CDR2: LNHDA, SQIVND (reference sequence). CDR3 bases: TGTGCCAGTAGCCACCCCAGGGGGCGGACCGGGGAGCTGTTTTTT. Amino acids: CASSHPRGRTGELFF.

CDR3 sequence reads: CASSQRDRVTEAFF. The CDR3 DNA sequence: TGCGCCAGCAGCCAAAGGGACAGGGTTACTGAAGCTTTCTTT. The rearrangement links TRBV4-3 to TRBJ1-1, with 9 bases lining up with TRBD1. The CDR3 has 14 amino acids. The ends lost 2 bases at V and 5 bases at J; junction bases unmatched: 3. Germline V lookup: CDR1 LGHNA, CDR2 YSLEER.

The gene calls are TRBV28 and TRBJ2-1; 11 bases agree with TRBD2. Germline V gene lookup returns CDR1 MDHEN and CDR2 SYDVKM. The CDR3 has 14 residues. Trimming took 5 bases from V and 8 from J; bases not matched to a gene: 5. Here the CDR3 DNA reads TGTGCCAGCAGTCCTACTAGCGGGAGATATGAGCAGTTCTTC. This translates into CASSPTSGRYEQFF. Supplemented by reference TRBV28 and TRBJ2-1, the full variable domain reads DVKVTQSSRYLVKRTGEKVFLECVQDMDHENMFWYRQDPGLGLRLIYFSYDVKMKEKGDIPEGYSVSREKKERFSLILESASTNQTSMYLCASSPTSGRYEQFFGPGTRLTVL.

The V gene is TRBV7-8, the J gene TRBJ2-1, with TRBD2 matching 13 bases. Trimming removed 6 bases from V and 8 bases from J; junction bases left unmatched: 10. Germline V CDR1 and CDR2: SGHVS, FQNEAQ. The CDR3 is made up of 16 amino acids. CDR3 in DNA: TGTGCCAGCAGGTCATCGAGACTAGCGGGAGGTGATGAGCAGTTCTTC. It is translated as CASRSSRLAGGDEQFF.

CDR3 in DNA: TGTGCCAGCAGCTCGAGGGGGCGAAACACCATATATTTT. Amino acid sequence: CASSSRGRNTIYF. V usage is TRBV7-2 and J usage is TRBJ1-3, with 7 bases matching TRBD1. The length of the CDR3 is 13 residues. Germline lookup yields CDR1 SGHTA and CDR2 FQGNSA. Trimming cost V 4 bases and J 5 bases; bases outside gene matches: 2. The full variable domain, completed using reference TRBV7-2 and TRBJ1-3, is GAGVSQSPSNKVTEKGKDVELRCDPISGHTALYWYRQSLGQGLEFLIYFQGNSAPDKSGLPSDRFSAERTGGSVSTLTIQRTQQEDSAVYLCASSSRGRNTIYFGEGSWLTVV.

The chain joins TRBV6-5 to TRBJ2-1, with a possible D match to TRBD1 (5 bases). V lost 2 bases to trimming and J lost 9 bases, with 11 bases between them. Germline CDR1 and CDR2: MNHEY and SVGAGI. The CDR3 is made up of 13 amino acids. CDR3 protein: CASSYGARGEQFF. The DNA of the CDR3 is TGTGCCAGCAGTTACGGGGCGAGAGGTGAGCAGTTCTTC.

This clone is a singleton in its sample. This rearrangement joins TRBV10-1 to TRBJ2-2; TRBD2 agrees at 11 bases. Unmatched junction bases numbered 5, after V lost 4 bases and J lost 7 bases. CDR3 length: 15 amino acids. Germline CDR1 WNHNN, CDR2 SYGVQD (reference sequence). This CDR3 reads CASSGPGLAVGELFF. CDR3 DNA: TGCGCCAGCAGTGGGCCGGGACTAGCGGTCGGGGAGCTGTTTTTT.

The chain uses TRBV4-1 and TRBJ2-7; 11 nucleotides match TRBD1. Germline CDR1 and CDR2: MGHRA and YSYEKL. V shed 1 base and J 3 bases; nucleotides not matched to a gene: 5. The CDR3 runs 16 residues. Here the CDR3 DNA reads TGCGCCAGCAGCCAAGCCACCGGGACAGGGGGCTACGAGCAGTACTTC. This codes for CASSQATGTGGYEQYF.

CDR3 amino acids: CASSEQRLYGYTF. CDR3 DNA: TGCGCCAGCAGTGAGCAACGGCTATATGGCTACACCTTC. This chain uses TRBV10-2 with TRBJ1-2; D is unresolved. This CDR3 is built from 13 residues. Germline V CDR1 and CDR2: WSHSY, SAAADI. V was pared by 2 bases and J by 5 bases, with 9 bases between.

The table lists this clone with a few counts. V and J are TRBV6-1 and TRBJ2-1; D could derive from TRBD1 or TRBD2 (5 bases each). V was cut by 5 bases and J by 10 bases, with 12 bases left in between. Germline V CDR1 and CDR2: MNHNS, SASEGT. The CDR3 has 12 residues. The CDR3 reads CASSRAWGEQFF. In nucleotides, the CDR3 is TGTGCCAGCAGTAGGGCCTGGGGGGAGCAGTTCTTC.

As to this clone: At one end, the junction sequence differs from germline, possibly due to a read error. V gene TRBV6-5 combines with J gene TRBJ1-6, with 7 bases fitting TRBD1. Germline V gene sequence: CDR1 MNHEY, CDR2 SVGAGI. This CDR3 has 13 residues. The CDR3 protein is CGWRGRWGSPLHF. As DNA, the CDR3 is TGCGGGTGGAGGGGGCGATGGGGTTCACCCCTCCACTTT.

This chain links TRBV9 with TRBJ2-7; 7 bases align to TRBD1. CDR3 length equals 14 residues. V shed 3 bases, J shed 3 bases, and the junction held 6 bases outside the gene matches. In germline, CDR1 is SGDLS, CDR2 YYNGEE. The CDR3 bases are TGTGCCAGCAGCGCCCGGGACAGAATCTACGAGCAGTACTTC. Its protein is CASSARDRIYEQYF.

In nucleotides, the CDR3 is TGCGCCAGCAGCTTTCGAAGCGGACAGGGGCGAGCTAACTATGGCTACACCTTC. Translating gives CASSFRSGQGRANYGYTF. This chain links TRBV5-1 with TRBJ1-2, with 9 bases matching TRBD1. The V gene end was trimmed by 2 bases and the J gene end by 0 bases; junction bases not matched to a gene: 11. This CDR3 is built from 18 residues. Germline CDR1 and CDR2: SGHRS and YFSETQ.

This clone was found a few times. This sequence joins TRBV7-9 and TRBJ1-2; D gene ambiguous. V lost 6 bases and J lost 3, with 11 bases in between. The CDR3 runs to 13 residues. Per germline, CDR1 SEHNR and CDR2 FQNEAQ (reference sequence). CDR3 loop: CASSPVADYGYTF. The CDR3 coding sequence is TGTGCCAGCAGTCCCGTGGCTGACTATGGCTACACCTTC. The full variable domain, in which reference TRBV7-9 and TRBJ1-2 provide the parts outside the CDR3, is DTGVSQNPRHKITKRGQNVTFRCDPISEHNRLYWYRQTLGQGPEFLTYFQNEAQLEKSRLLSDRFSAERPKGSFSTLEIQRTEQGDSAMYLCASSPVADYGYTFGSGTRLTVV.

This chain uses TRBV6-1 with TRBJ2-6; D gene unclear. Germline V lookup: CDR1 MNHNS, CDR2 SASEGT. This CDR3 has 15 amino acids. V was clipped by 2 bases and J by 2 bases, with 7 bases between them. CDR3 protein: CASSELWTGANVLTF. CDR3 bases: TGTGCCAGCAGTGAATTATGGACTGGGGCCAACGTCCTGACTTTC.

The J gene is TRBJ2-7, the V gene TRBV2; no definite D call. Germline CDR1 and CDR2: SNHLY and FYNNEI. The CDR3 covers 11 residues. The V end lost 7 bases, the J end lost 4 bases, and 8 bases lay between the germline ends. The CDR3 DNA is TGTGCCAGCACAGGTTTTTACGAGCAGTACTTC. Translation gives CASTGFYEQYF.

V gene TRBV2 combines with J gene TRBJ2-2, with 10 bases that match TRBD2. Trimming cost V 4 bases and J 1 base; bases outside gene matches: 3. Germline assignment: CDR1 SNHLY and CDR2 FYNNEI. The CDR3 extends over 16 amino acids. CDR3 in amino acids: CASSGWTSGNTGELFF. CDR3 sequence (DNA): TGTGCCAGCAGTGGGTGGACTAGCGGGAACACCGGGGAGCTGTTTTTT.

The V and J genes are TRBV7-2 and TRBJ1-1; D perhaps matches TRBD1 (5 bases). This CDR3 contains 14 residues. Germline assignment: CDR1 SGHTA and CDR2 FQGNSA. The V end was cut by 7 bases, the J end by 4 bases, with 16 bases between. The CDR3, as DNA: TGTGCCAGCACCCTCGGGTTCGGGACCACTGAAGCTTTCTTT. This gives the protein CASTLGFGTTEAFF. Supplemented by reference TRBV7-2 and TRBJ1-1, the full variable domain reads GAGVSQSPSNKVTEKGKDVELRCDPISGHTALYWYRQSLGQGLEFLIYFQGNSAPDKSGLPSDRFSAERTGGSVSTLTIQRTQQEDSAVYLCASTLGFGTTEAFFGQGTRLTVV.

The V and J genes are TRBV27 and TRBJ2-1; D is perhaps TRBD2 (6 bases). V lost 8 bases and J lost 9, with 20 bases in between. CDR1 and CDR2 from the germline V gene are MNHEY and SMNVEV (reference sequence). CDR3 length: 14 amino acids. Here the CDR3 reads CASSMGGGSGEQFF. The CDR3 nucleotides are TGTGCCAGCTCAATGGGGGGAGGCAGCGGTGAGCAGTTCTTC.

This clone was seen just once. V is TRBV2 and J is TRBJ1-2; 9 bases fit TRBD1. CDR1 and CDR2 (germline): SNHLY, FYNNEI. Trimming removed 6 bases from V and 8 bases from J; junction bases left unmatched: 7. The CDR3 loop spans 13 amino acids. The CDR3 reads CASRSQGAQGYTF. The CDR3 bases are TGTGCCAGCAGATCACAGGGGGCGCAGGGCTACACCTTC.

This sequence joins TRBV10-3 and TRBJ1-3; no clear D. Per the germline V gene, CDR1 is ENHRY and CDR2 is SYGVKD. V shed 4 bases and J shed 0 bases, with 13 bases lying between them. The CDR3 consists of 16 residues. In DNA, the CDR3 is TGTGCCATCAGTGGCCGGTCACCGAACTCTGGAAACACCATATATTTT. It codes for CAISGRSPNSGNTIYF.

The chain has TRBV14 and TRBJ2-7, with 11 positions matching TRBD2. Per germline, CDR1 SGHDN and CDR2 FVKESK. V was clipped by 4 bases and J by 2 bases; unmatched bases: 1. This CDR3 has 14 amino acids. The CDR3 coding sequence is TGTGCCAGCAGCCGGACTAGCGGGCCCTACGAGCAGTACTTC. This translates into CASSRTSGPYEQYF.

The chain uses TRBV9 and TRBJ1-1, with D unclear. CDR1 and CDR2 (germline): SGDLS, YYNGEE. The CDR3 extends over 15 amino acids. The V end lost 3 bases, the J end lost 0 bases, and 12 bases lay between the germline ends. Here the CDR3 DNA reads TGTGCCAGCAGCGCCGAAGGCGGGATGAACACTGAAGCTTTCTTT. Its protein is CASSAEGGMNTEAFF.

The CDR3 protein is CASSFGGTDTQYF. The CDR3 DNA reads TGTGCCAGCAGCTTCGGGGGCACAGATACGCAGTATTTT. The gene calls are TRBV11-3 and TRBJ2-3; D possibly corresponds to TRBD2 (5 bases). Germline V gene data show CDR1 as SGHNT and CDR2 as YENEEA. This CDR3 region has 13 residues. Trimming stripped 3 bases from V and 1 base from J, with 5 bases between.